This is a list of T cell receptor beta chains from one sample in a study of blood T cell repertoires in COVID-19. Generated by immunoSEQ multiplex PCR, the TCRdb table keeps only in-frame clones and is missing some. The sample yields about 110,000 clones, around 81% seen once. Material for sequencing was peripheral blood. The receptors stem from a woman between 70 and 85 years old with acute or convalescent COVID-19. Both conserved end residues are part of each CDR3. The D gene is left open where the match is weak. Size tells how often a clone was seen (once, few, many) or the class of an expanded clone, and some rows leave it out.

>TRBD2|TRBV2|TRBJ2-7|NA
TGTGCCAGCATCGGACTAGCGGGTTATACGGACGAGCAGTACTTC
CASIGLAGYTDEQYF
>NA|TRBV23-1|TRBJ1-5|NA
TGCGCCAGCAGTCAATCGAAGGGGGACCAGGGCTATCAGCCCCAGCATTTT
CASSQSKGDQGYQPQHF
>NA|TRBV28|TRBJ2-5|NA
TGTGCCAGCACCAATCAAGAGACCCAGTACTTC
CASTNQETQYF
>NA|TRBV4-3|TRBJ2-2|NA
TGCGCCAGCCGGGGGAACACCGGGGAGCTGTTTTTT
CASRGNTGELFF
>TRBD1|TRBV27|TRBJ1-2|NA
TGTGCCAGCAGCCGACAGGGCGAACGTTATGGCTACACCTTC
CASSRQGERYGYTF
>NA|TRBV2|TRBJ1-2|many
TGTGCCAGCAGTGAAATCAGGGGATATGGCTACACCTTC
CASSEIRGYGYTF
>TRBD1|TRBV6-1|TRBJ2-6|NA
TGTGCCAGCAGTGTGTGGCAGGGGGCGCGGGGGGCCAACGTCCTGACTTTC
CASSVWQGARGANVLTF
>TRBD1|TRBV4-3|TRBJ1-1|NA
TGCGCCAGCAGCCAAGACCGACAGGGCTACACTGAAGCTTTCTTT
CASSQDRQGYTEAFF
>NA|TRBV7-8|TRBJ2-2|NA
TGTGCCAGCAGCTCCCGAATGGACAGGAACACCGGGGAGCTGTTTTTT
CASSSRMDRNTGELFF
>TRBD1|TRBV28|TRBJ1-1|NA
TGTGCCAGCAGTTTATGGACAGGGGGCATCACTGAAGCTTTCTTT
CASSLWTGGITEAFF
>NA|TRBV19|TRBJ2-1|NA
TGTGCCAGTAGCCGGGGATCCGAATCGTCCGAGCAGTTCTTC
CASSRGSESSEQFF
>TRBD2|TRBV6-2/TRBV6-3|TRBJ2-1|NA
TGTGCCAGCAGTTCAAGGACTAGCGGCTCCTACAATGAGCAGTTCTTC
CASSSRTSGSYNEQFF
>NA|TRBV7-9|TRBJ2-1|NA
TGTGCCAGCCTAACAGGCTCGTACAATGAGCAGTTCTTC
CASLTGSYNEQFF
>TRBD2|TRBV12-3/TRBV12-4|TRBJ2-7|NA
TGTGCCAGCAGTGTAATACTAGCGGGGGTCTTGGACTTC
CASSVILAGVLDF
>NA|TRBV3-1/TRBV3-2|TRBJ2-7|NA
TGTGCCAGCAGCCCGCCCCCAGCGTCTAGCTCCTACGAGCAGTACTTC
CASSPPPASSSYEQYF
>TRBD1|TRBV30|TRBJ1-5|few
TGTGCCTGGTTCGGGATCCGGGACAGGGGGCCAGTAGGAAATCAGCCCCAGCATTTT
CAWFGIRDRGPVGNQPQHF
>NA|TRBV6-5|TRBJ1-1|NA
TGTGCCAGCAGTCCTGGGCCTGAAGCTTTCTTT
CASSPGPEAFF
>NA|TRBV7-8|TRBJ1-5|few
TGTGCCAGCAGCTTAGTACCAGCGGGGATTGATCAGCCCCAGCATTTT
CASSLVPAGIDQPQHF
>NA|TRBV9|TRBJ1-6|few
TGTGCCAGCAGCGCTGGAGACAGCCGAAATTCACCCCTCCACTTT
CASSAGDSRNSPLHF
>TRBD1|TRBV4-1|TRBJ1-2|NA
TGCGCCAGCAGGGGGGTAGAGGGGGCGGTTGGCTACACCTTC
CASRGVEGAVGYTF
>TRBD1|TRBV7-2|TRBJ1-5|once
TGTGCCAGCAGCGACACAGGGGGCAATCAGCCCCAGCATTTT
CASSDTGGNQPQHF
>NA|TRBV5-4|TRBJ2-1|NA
TGTGCCAGCAGCTTGGGCGGGCGGACAGTCAACAATGAGCAGTTCTTC
CASSLGGRTVNNEQFF
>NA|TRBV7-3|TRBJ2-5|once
TGTGCCAGCAGCCAGACTACGCTGGAGACCCAGTACTTC
CASSQTTLETQYF
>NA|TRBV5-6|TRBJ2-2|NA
TGTGCCAGCAGCCGAACCCATGGACAGATCACCGGGGAGCTGTTTTTT
CASSRTHGQITGELFF
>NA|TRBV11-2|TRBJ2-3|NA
TGTGCCAGCACCGCGGGCCCTGCCGACTTGGATACGCAGTATTTT
CASTAGPADLDTQYF
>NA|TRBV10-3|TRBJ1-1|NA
TGTGCCATCAGTACTTCAGGGCCGGGCACTGAAGCTTTCTTT
CAISTSGPGTEAFF
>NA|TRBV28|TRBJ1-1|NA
TGTGCCAGCAGTTTGGGCGAAATGAACACTGAAGCTTTCTTT
CASSLGEMNTEAFF
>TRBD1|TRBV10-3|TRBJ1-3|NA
TGTGCCATCAGTGAGCGTGAGGGGGCAAACACCATATATTTT
CAISEREGANTIYF
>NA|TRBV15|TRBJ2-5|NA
TGTGCCACCAGCAGAGGCGGCGGGGCTTTTCAAGAGACCCAGTACTTC
CATSRGGGAFQETQYF
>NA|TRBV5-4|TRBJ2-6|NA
TGTGCCAGCAGCTTGACAGGTACTGGGGCCAACGTCCTGACTTTC
CASSLTGTGANVLTF
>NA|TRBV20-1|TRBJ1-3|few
TGCAGTGCTCTGGGCGGAAACACCATATATTTT
CSALGGNTIYF
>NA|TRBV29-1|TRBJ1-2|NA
TGCAGCGCTCGTATCCGCGATGGCTACACCTTC
CSARIRDGYTF
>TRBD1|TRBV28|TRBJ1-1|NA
TGTGCCAGCACCGCCCTAGACAGGGGGGGCACTGAAGCTTTCTTT
CASTALDRGGTEAFF
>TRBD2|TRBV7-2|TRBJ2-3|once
TGTGCCAGCAGCCGGACTAGCGAAACTTCAGATACGCAGTATTTT
CASSRTSETSDTQYF
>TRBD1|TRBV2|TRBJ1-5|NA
TGTGCCAGCAGTGCGGGACAGGGGGGCAGGGGCAATCAGCCCCAGCATTTT
CASSAGQGGRGNQPQHF
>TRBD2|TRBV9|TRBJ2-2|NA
TGTGCCAGCAGCGTTCAGACTAGCGGGAGGGCGTCGACCGGGGAGCTGTTTTTT
CASSVQTSGRASTGELFF
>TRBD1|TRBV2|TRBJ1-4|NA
TGTGCCAGCAGTCATCGGGACAGGGTCTGGGAAAAACTGTTTTTT
CASSHRDRVWEKLFF
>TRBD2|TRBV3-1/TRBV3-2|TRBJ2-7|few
TGTGCCAGCAGCCGCACCCCAACTAGCGGGAGACCCTACGAGCAGTACTTC
CASSRTPTSGRPYEQYF
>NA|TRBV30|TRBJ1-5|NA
TGTGCCTGGAGCTTGGAGGGTCGGCAGCCCCAGCATTTT
CAWSLEGRQPQHF
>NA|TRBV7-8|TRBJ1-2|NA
TGTGCCAGCAGCTTAGCGAGTCAGGGGATAGGGGCTGGCTACACCTTC
CASSLASQGIGAGYTF
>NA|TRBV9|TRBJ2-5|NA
TGTGCCAGCAGCGTAGGGGGGGTCCGGTACCAAGAGACCCAGTACTTC
CASSVGGVRYQETQYF
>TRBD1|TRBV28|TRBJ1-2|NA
TGTGCCAGCAGTTTAAACAGGGGCTATGGCTACACCTTC
CASSLNRGYGYTF
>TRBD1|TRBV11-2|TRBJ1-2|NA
TGTGCCAGCAGTATAAACAGGGGAGGAGGCTACACCTTC
CASSINRGGGYTF
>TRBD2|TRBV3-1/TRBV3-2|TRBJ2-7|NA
TGTGCCAGCAGCCTACGGGAGGGCCTCCACGAGCAGTACTTC
CASSLREGLHEQYF